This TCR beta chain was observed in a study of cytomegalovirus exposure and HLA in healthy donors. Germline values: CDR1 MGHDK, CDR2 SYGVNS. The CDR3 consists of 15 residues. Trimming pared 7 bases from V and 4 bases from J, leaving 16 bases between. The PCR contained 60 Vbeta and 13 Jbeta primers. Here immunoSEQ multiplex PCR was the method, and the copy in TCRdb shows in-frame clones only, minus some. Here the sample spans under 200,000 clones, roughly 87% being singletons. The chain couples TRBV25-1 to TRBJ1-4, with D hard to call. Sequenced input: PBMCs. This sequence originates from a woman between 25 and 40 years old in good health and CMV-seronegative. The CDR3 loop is CASTPPGRGNEKLFF. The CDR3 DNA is TGTGCCAGCACCCCTCCCGGGCGGGGTAATGAAAAACTGTTTTTT.